The following is a T cell receptor beta chain sequence with its context. What it binds is unknown. The data originate from a study of T cell responses to AZD1222 COVID-19 vaccine. The study's findings and limits: CD4 TCRs covered the whole spike, strongest at regions 160-218 and 743-854.

Profiling relied on immunoSEQ multiplex PCR, and the TCRdb table lists in-frame clones only, not all of them. The profile shows approximately 120,000 clones, roughly 90% of them singletons. The CDR3 is 15 amino acids. Germline CDR1 is MNHNS and CDR2 is SASEGT. The V and J ends lost 3 bases and 0 bases respectively, with 9 bases between them. The rearrangement joins TRBV6-1 to TRBJ1-5, with D unresolved. The sequences come from peripheral blood, collected on day 0 of AZD1222 vaccination. This receptor was identified in an adult in good health. The CDR3 sequence is CASSEGSYSNQPQHF. The CDR3 coding sequence is TGTGCCAGCAGTGAGGGTAGTTATAGCAATCAGCCCCAGCATTTT.